The next 4 T cell receptor beta chains were all read from a single sample in a study of blood T cell repertoires in COVID-19. Profiling relied on immunoSEQ multiplex PCR, and the TCRdb table lists in-frame clones only, not all of them. Altogether 650,000 to 800,000 clones are present, more than 80% being singletons, with the ten largest covering approximately 0.3%. The sequenced material came from peripheral blood. Receptor source: a woman aged 18-35 years with acute or convalescent COVID-19.

J is TRBJ2-2 and V is TRBV19, with D tentatively TRBD1 (6 bases). Germline lookup yields CDR1 LNHDA and CDR2 SQIVND (reference sequence). The V end was cut by 6 bases, the J end by 4 bases, with 9 bases between. This CDR3 is built from 13 residues. The CDR3 protein is CASSTGFTGELFF. The DNA of the CDR3 is TGTGCCAGTAGCACAGGGTTCACCGGGGAGCTGTTTTTT. Full variable domain (outside the CDR3, taken from reference TRBV19 and TRBJ2-2): DGGITQSPKYLFRKEGQNVTLSCEQNLNHDAMYWYRQDPGQGLRLIYYSQIVNDFQKGDIAEGYSVSREKKESFPLTVTSAQKNPTAFYLCASSTGFTGELFFGEGSRLTVL.

The chain carries TRBV7-3 and TRBJ2-2; D not resolved. Per the germline V gene, CDR1 is SGHTA and CDR2 is FQGTGA. The CDR3 is 13 amino acids. With 5 bases removed from V and 2 bases from J, the gap between germline ends came to 6 bases. The CDR3 DNA is TGTGCCAGCAGCCCCCTCAACACCGGGGAGCTGTTTTTT. This encodes CASSPLNTGELFF.

V gene TRBV12-3 or TRBV12-4 combines with J gene TRBJ1-2; TRBD1 aligns across 8 bases. The CDR3 runs 12 residues. V gave up 6 bases and J gave up 8 bases; unmatched junction bases: 5. The CDR3, as DNA: TGTGCCAGCAGCGACAGGGGATGGGGCTACACCTTC. Its translation: CASSDRGWGYTF.

This clone was detected once. CDR3 DNA sequence: TGTGCCAGCCACCGGGACAATCTATACACCGGGGAGCTGTTTTTT. Its translation is CASHRDNLYTGELFF. The chain is built from TRBV19 and TRBJ2-2, with a possible D match to TRBD1 (6 bases). From germline, CDR1 is LNHDA and CDR2 SQIVND (reference sequence). The CDR3 extends over 15 amino acids. The ends were cut back, 9 bases at V and 3 bases at J, with 17 bases in the middle.